The following is a T cell receptor (beta chain) sequence with its context. This sample is part of a study of T cells in Graves' hyperthyroidism and ophthalmopathy. TCR beta CDR3 regions were amplified from RNA transcripts. Carried out on the TCR CDR3, a first-round RT-PCR used the HTBI primer set. TCRdb recomputed calls from the multiplex PCR reads with MiXCR, one row per CDR3 protein. There are approximately 520,000 distinct CDR3 sequences in the sample; around 20% occur only once, and approximately 25% lies in the top ten. The CDR3 loop spans 11 amino acids. Trimming pared 5 bases from V and 10 bases from J, leaving 9 bases between. Germline V lookup: CDR1 SGHTA, CDR2 FQGNSA.

The source is a man aged 18 to 30 with Graves' hyperthyroidism. The chain has TRBV7-2 and TRBJ1-3; D is uncertain. Sequenced material: blood. The CDR3: CASSRGGTIYF. CDR3 DNA: TGTGCCAGCAGCAGAGGAGGTACCATATATTTT.